This entry describes one T cell receptor (beta chain). Original methodology: Scientists estimated how many nucleated cells there were by amplifying reference gene primers. Clones were sequenced by immunoSEQ multiplex PCR, and TCRdb holds only the in-frame ones, with some missing. V, J and clone size are those of that table, while D and trimming were read from the DNA. Of 200,000 to 300,000 clones listed, about 86% are singletons. The data derive from a study of blood T cell repertoires in COVID-19. Study details: Donors in the United States, Italy and Spain gave samples during acute or convalescent COVID-19.

Per the germline V gene, CDR1 is SNHLY and CDR2 is FYNNEI. The CDR3 contains 17 residues. V was pared by 1 base and J by 1 base, with 7 bases of the junction left unmatched. Sample: peripheral blood. V and J are TRBV2 and TRBJ2-1; TRBD1 matches at 7 bases. The clonotype comes from a man aged 25 to 40 with active or convalescent COVID-19. The CDR3 DNA reads TGTGCCAGCAGTGAAGGACAGGGAATAGGGTCCTACAATGAGCAGTTCTTC. This translates into CASSEGQGIGSYNEQFF.